These 32 T cell receptor beta chains share one sample of origin, sequenced in a study of beta chain features in type 1 diabetes. The study reverse transcribed the entire isolated RNA, so it sequenced expressed TCRB transcripts. This table comes from immunoSEQ multiplex PCR, and its TCRdb copy is limited to in-frame clones, with some not included. Altogether about 240,000 clones are present, 25% to 30% being singletons, with the ten largest covering under 5%. The sample taken for sequencing was central memory CD4+ T cells from blood. Every receptor here comes from a man in his thirties or forties in good health.

This chain uses TRBV30 with TRBJ1-3; D is perhaps TRBD1 (5 bases). This CDR3 contains 14 residues. Per germline, CDR1 GTSNPN and CDR2 SVGIG (reference sequence). V dropped 4 bases and J dropped 7 bases, with 17 bases sitting between them. The CDR3 region has the DNA TGTGCCTGGAAGGATTACGGGGCCCTGAACACCATATATTTT. Translation gives CAWKDYGALNTIYF.

This rearrangement joins TRBV4-3 to TRBJ2-1; perhaps TRBD2 as D (6 bases). The CDR3 length is 14 residues. Germline assignment: CDR1 LGHNA and CDR2 YSLEER. Trimming left V 1 base short and J 10 bases short, with 14 bases between. CDR3 amino acids: CASSQVTGTSEQFF. CDR3 DNA: TGCGCCAGCAGCCAAGTTACCGGGACTTCCGAGCAGTTCTTC.

The chain links TRBV11-2 to TRBJ2-3; D uncertain. Trimming pared 2 bases from V and 5 bases from J, leaving 14 bases between. This CDR3 is 15 amino acids long. Looked up from germline, CDR1 is SGHAT and CDR2 is FQNNGV. The CDR3 region has the DNA TGTGCCAGCAGCTTATTTGATCGGCTAGAAGATACGCAGTATTTT. Its translation: CASSLFDRLEDTQYF.

The chain recombines TRBV7-8 with TRBJ2-5, with D tentatively TRBD2 (6 bases). The V gene lost 5 bases and the J gene lost 4 bases, with 11 bases spanning the gap. This CDR3 spans 13 amino acids. The germline V gene has CDR1 SGHVS and CDR2 FQNEAQ. The CDR3 DNA follows: TGTGCCAGCAGCCGGGAGCGGCGAGAGACCCAGTACTTC. This codes for CASSRERRETQYF. The full variable domain, its missing parts supplied by reference TRBV7-8 and TRBJ2-5, is GAGVSQSPRYKVAKRGQDVALRCDPISGHVSLFWYQQALGQGPEFLTYFQNEAQLDKSGLPSDRFFAERPEGSVSTLKIQRTQQEDSAVYLCASSRERRETQYFGPGTRLLVL.

This chain links TRBV6-5 with TRBJ2-5; D is uncertain. The germline V gene encodes CDR1 MNHEY and CDR2 SVGAGI. This CDR3 is built from 15 residues. V was pared by 2 bases and J by 0 bases, with 10 bases between. CDR3 protein: CASSYISAYQETQYF. CDR3 DNA: TGTGCCAGCAGTTACATCTCCGCATACCAAGAGACCCAGTACTTC.

The rearrangement uses TRBV27 and TRBJ2-7, with D hard to call. The ends were cut back, 2 bases at V and 0 bases at J, with 14 bases in the middle. CDR3 size: 16 residues. The germline V gene encodes CDR1 MNHEY and CDR2 SMNVEV (reference sequence). The CDR3 nucleotides read TGTGCCAGCAGTTTAGAGTGGACGACGATCTCCTACGAGCAGTACTTC. Protein sequence: CASSLEWTTISYEQYF.

This clone was observed at least ten times. The same CDR3 is also encoded by other DNA sequences in this sample. V and J are TRBV5-4 and TRBJ2-5; D gene uncertain. Germline V gives CDR1 SGHNT, CDR2 YYREEE (reference sequence). The CDR3 has 11 amino acids. V lost 3 bases, J lost 2 bases, and 2 bases lay in between. CDR3 sequence reads: CASSSQETQYF. Here the CDR3 DNA reads TGTGCCAGCAGCTCGCAAGAGACCCAGTACTTC. Full variable domain (remainder filled in from reference TRBV5-4 and TRBJ2-5): ETGVTQSPTHLIKTRGQQVTLRCSSQSGHNTVSWYQQALGQGPQFIFQYYREEENGRGNFPPRFSGLQFPNYSSELNVNALELDDSALYLCASSSQETQYFGPGTRLLVL.

The chain couples TRBV29-1 to TRBJ2-1; 10 bases align to TRBD1. The CDR3 runs to 14 residues. V gave up 4 bases and J gave up 9 bases; unmatched junction bases: 9. CDR1 and CDR2 (germline): SQVTM, ANQGSEA. The chain's CDR3 is CSVGIRQGAGEQFF. The CDR3 DNA follows: TGCAGCGTTGGGATTCGACAGGGGGCAGGTGAGCAGTTCTTC.

This rearrangement joins TRBV5-1 to TRBJ1-2, with D perhaps TRBD1 (5 bases). CDR1 and CDR2 from the germline V gene are SGHRS and YFSETQ. This CDR3 contains 14 residues. V lost 0 bases and J lost 4, with 10 bases in between. Here the CDR3 reads CASSLEGEGYGYTF. The CDR3 DNA is TGCGCCAGCAGCTTGGAAGGGGAAGGCTATGGCTACACCTTC.

This chain links TRBV5-4 with TRBJ2-1; D is uncertain. V was clipped by 4 bases and J by 6 bases, with 11 bases between them. The CDR3 covers 13 residues. Per the germline V gene, CDR1 is SGHNT and CDR2 is YYREEE (reference sequence). The CDR3 reads CASSVTSLNEQFF. CDR3 nucleotides: TGTGCCAGCAGCGTGACGTCCCTCAATGAGCAGTTCTTC.

This clone was recorded a few times. This chain links TRBV6-6 with TRBJ1-6; D remains ambiguous. Trimming stripped 4 bases from V and 10 bases from J, with 14 bases between. Germline V gives CDR1 MNHNY, CDR2 SVGAGI (reference sequence). The CDR3 consists of 14 residues. CDR3 sequence: CASSSKGWSSPLHF. In DNA form, the CDR3 reads TGTGCCAGCAGTTCCAAAGGGTGGAGCTCACCCCTCCACTTT.

In its sample, this clone was seen a few times. The chain uses TRBV27 and TRBJ2-3, with D perhaps TRBD1 (6 bases). Germline-derived CDR1 and CDR2 are MNHEY and SMNVEV (reference sequence). Trimming shortened V by 5 bases and J by 3 bases, and 12 bases separated the two germline ends. This CDR3 region has 14 residues. CDR3: CASSPRGLTDTQYF. For the CDR3, the DNA is TGTGCCAGCAGTCCCAGGGGATTGACAGATACGCAGTATTTT.

This clone was observed a few times. This chain connects TRBV5-4 to TRBJ2-1; the match to TRBD2 covers 9 bases. From germline, CDR1 is SGHNT and CDR2 YYREEE (reference sequence). The CDR3 runs to 16 residues. Trimming at V came to 5 bases and at J to 0 bases, leaving 6 bases not matched to a gene. This CDR3 is CASSPSGISSYNEQFF. The CDR3 DNA sequence: TGTGCCAGCAGTCCTAGCGGGATCTCCTCCTACAATGAGCAGTTCTTC.

This clone was detected many times. The chain is built from TRBV7-2 and TRBJ2-1; no firm D call. CDR1 SGHTA and CDR2 FQGNSA come from the germline V gene. The CDR3 is 12 amino acids. V was pared by 5 bases and J by 12 bases, with 14 bases between. The chain's CDR3 is CASSMDGYRQFF. The CDR3 DNA is TGTGCCAGCAGCATGGACGGCTATCGGCAGTTCTTC.

The table lists this clone with a few counts. The rearrangement uses TRBV29-1 and TRBJ2-3; D is unresolved. The CDR3 loop spans 11 amino acids. Trimming took 7 bases from V and 2 from J, leaving 7 bases between them. Germline CDR1 and CDR2: SQVTM and ANQGSEA. CDR3 DNA: TGCAGCGCGGACCTCACAGATACGCAGTATTTT. Translation: CSADLTDTQYF.

The chain links TRBV7-2 to TRBJ2-3; D remains ambiguous. Trimming took 5 bases from V and 2 from J, leaving 11 bases between them. The germline V gene has CDR1 SGHTA and CDR2 FQGNSA. The length of the CDR3 is 14 residues. CDR3 residues: CASSLTGITDTQYF. CDR3 nucleotides: TGTGCCAGCAGCCTCACCGGCATCACAGATACGCAGTATTTT. The entire variable domain, with the rest obtained from reference TRBV7-2 and TRBJ2-3, is as follows: GAGVSQSPSNKVTEKGKDVELRCDPISGHTALYWYRQSLGQGLEFLIYFQGNSAPDKSGLPSDRFSAERTGGSVSTLTIQRTQQEDSAVYLCASSLTGITDTQYFGPGTRLTVL.

CDR3 bases: TGTGCCAGCAGTTACTCCCCTAGCGGGATGGAGACCCAGTACTTC. It yields the protein CASSYSPSGMETQYF. The V call is TRBV6-5, the J call TRBJ2-5; 9 nucleotides match TRBD2. Germline V gene data show CDR1 as MNHEY and CDR2 as SVGAGI. The CDR3 runs 15 residues. V gave up 0 bases and J gave up 5 bases; unmatched junction bases: 4.

This clone was seen only a few times. This chain uses TRBV29-1 with TRBJ1-1, with D possibly matching TRBD1 (5 bases). The V and J ends lost 4 bases and 5 bases respectively, with 11 bases between them. This CDR3 is 12 amino acids long. The germline CDR1 and CDR2 sequences are SQVTM and ANQGSEA. The CDR3 bases are TGCAGCGTTGCAAGGGGATGGACTGAAGCTTTCTTT. It yields the protein CSVARGWTEAFF. The full variable domain, completed using reference TRBV29-1 and TRBJ1-1, is SAVISQKPSRDICQRGTSLTIQCQVDSQVTMMFWYRQQPGQSLTLIATANQGSEATYESGFVIDKFPISRPNLTFSTLTVSNMSPEDSSIYLCSVARGWTEAFFGQGTRLTVV.

This clone was observed at least ten times. The chain carries TRBV28 and TRBJ2-5, with unresolved D. Trimming took 5 bases from V and 7 from J, leaving 11 bases between them. The CDR3 has 12 amino acids. The germline CDR1 and CDR2 sequences are MDHEN and SYDVKM. CDR3: CASSPLSGTQYF. Written as DNA, the CDR3 is TGTGCCAGCAGTCCCCTCTCTGGGACCCAGTACTTC. The entire variable domain, with the rest obtained from reference TRBV28 and TRBJ2-5, is as follows: DVKVTQSSRYLVKRTGEKVFLECVQDMDHENMFWYRQDPGLGLRLIYFSYDVKMKEKGDIPEGYSVSREKKERFSLILESASTNQTSMYLCASSPLSGTQYFGPGTRLLVL.

The chain recombines TRBV20-1 with TRBJ1-1; no reliable D call. The CDR3 has 11 residues. The V end was cut by 6 bases, the J end by 1 base, with 6 bases between. CDR1 is DFQATT and CDR2 is SNEGSKA in the germline V gene (reference sequence). The CDR3 region has the DNA TGCAGTGCCTGGTGGAACACTGAAGCTTTCTTT. Translating gives CSAWWNTEAFF.

The chain has TRBV10-3 and TRBJ2-3; 11 nucleotides align to TRBD2. The germline CDR1 and CDR2 sequences are ENHRY and SYGVKD. Trimming removed 2 bases from V and 0 bases from J; junction bases left unmatched: 7. The CDR3 runs to 18 residues. The CDR3 region is CAISELGTSGSSTDTQYF. The CDR3 DNA reads as TGTGCCATCAGTGAGCTTGGGACTAGCGGTTCTAGCACAGATACGCAGTATTTT.

The chain employs TRBV29-1 and TRBJ1-1; possible D gene TRBD1, 5 bases. Germline values: CDR1 SQVTM, CDR2 ANQGSEA. This CDR3 is built from 15 residues. V was pared by 6 bases and J by 4 bases, with 21 bases between. The CDR3 DNA reads TGCAGCGTCACCGCCGGACATGGAGCGGTCACTGAAGCTTTCTTT. Encoded protein: CSVTAGHGAVTEAFF.

This clone was observed at least ten times. The rearrangement uses TRBV15 and TRBJ2-5, with 8 bases matching TRBD1. Germline values: CDR1 LNHNV, CDR2 YYDKDF (reference sequence). The junction had 11 bases not matched to a gene; V was cut back by 0 bases and J by 5 bases. The CDR3 has 17 amino acids. CDR3 sequence reads: CATSRDGQGATRETQYF. The CDR3 DNA reads as TGTGCCACCAGCAGAGATGGGCAGGGGGCGACGCGTGAGACCCAGTACTTC.

The chain uses TRBV7-9 and TRBJ2-3; tentative D call: TRBD1 (6 bases). This CDR3 is 16 amino acids long. The germline V gene encodes CDR1 SEHNR and CDR2 FQNEAQ (reference sequence). V dropped 6 bases and J dropped 0 bases, with 16 bases sitting between them. CDR3 DNA: TGTGCCAGCAGAGGGGGTCGTCGGGGAAGCACAGATACGCAGTATTTT. This codes for CASRGGRRGSTDTQYF.

The rearrangement uses TRBV29-1 and TRBJ2-5, with a weak D call TRBD2 (5 bases). Trimming took 8 bases from V and 4 from J, leaving 11 bases between them. Germline-derived CDR1 and CDR2 are SQVTM and ANQGSEA. This CDR3 has 11 amino acids. CDR3 protein: CSTTSLETQYF. The CDR3 DNA follows: TGCAGCACCACTAGTTTAGAGACCCAGTACTTC.

This clone was counted at least ten times. The rearrangement joins TRBV27 to TRBJ2-1; TRBD2 aligns across 10 bases. Per germline, CDR1 MNHEY and CDR2 SMNVEV (reference sequence). This CDR3 region has 17 residues. J lost 8 bases, V lost 0 bases, and 10 bases had no gene match. The CDR3 DNA sequence: TGTGCCAGCAGTTTATCTCCTAGCGGGAGTATTAGCGATGAGCAGTTCTTC. Translating it yields CASSLSPSGSISDEQFF.

This clone was detected only a few times. The chain links TRBV6-6 to TRBJ2-1; 8 positions match TRBD1. Germline values: CDR1 MNHNY, CDR2 SVGAGI (reference sequence). The CDR3 has 14 amino acids. J gave up 0 bases and V 6 bases, and 1 base lay outside the gene matches. The chain's CDR3 is CASSTGGSYNEQFF. CDR3 sequence (DNA): TGTGCCAGCAGCACAGGGGGCTCCTACAATGAGCAGTTCTTC.

With respect to this clone: Other nucleotide sequences in the sample specify the same CDR3. J is TRBJ2-5 and V is TRBV30; possibly TRBD2 for D (5 bases). The ends were cut back, 0 bases at V and 4 bases at J, with 9 bases in the middle. This CDR3 contains 13 residues. The germline gives CDR1 GTSNPN, CDR2 SVGIG (reference sequence). The CDR3, as DNA: TGTGCCTGGAGTGTAAGAGGGTTAGAGACCCAGTACTTC. Encoded protein: CAWSVRGLETQYF.

The J gene is TRBJ2-1, the V gene TRBV18; either TRBD1 or TRBD2 may fit D (5 bases each). Germline-derived CDR1 and CDR2 are KGHSH and LQKENI. The V gene lost 0 bases and the J gene lost 7 bases, with 13 bases spanning the gap. The CDR3 contains 15 residues. CDR3 bases: TGTGCCAGCTCACCACCCTCGGGGCCAGGGAATGAGCAGTTCTTC. This encodes CASSPPSGPGNEQFF.

This clone showed up just a few times. The genes are TRBV7-9 and TRBJ2-1; 9 nucleotides agree with TRBD2. Germline trimming cut 5 bases from V and 6 bases from J; bases unmatched to any gene: 11. This CDR3 spans 16 amino acids. Per the germline V gene, CDR1 is SEHNR and CDR2 is FQNEAQ (reference sequence). The CDR3 sequence is CASSKRDRGRGNEQFF. The CDR3 DNA is TGTGCCAGCAGCAAACGGGACCGCGGGAGGGGCAATGAGCAGTTCTTC.

The chain employs TRBV7-2 and TRBJ1-6, with D possibly being TRBD1 (5 bases). Germline CDR1 and CDR2: SGHTA and FQGNSA. Trimming took 4 bases from V and 3 from J, leaving 13 bases between them. The CDR3 runs 16 residues. CDR3 bases: TGTGCCAGCAGCTCCCAGGGTGTTCGCTATAATTCACCCCTCCACTTT. Amino acid sequence: CASSSQGVRYNSPLHF.

The DNA of the CDR3 is TGTGCCTGGAGTGTACGGGGCAGCAATCAGCCCCAGCATTTT. It translates to CAWSVRGSNQPQHF. The V gene is TRBV30, the J gene TRBJ1-5; D is perhaps TRBD1 (5 bases). Germline V gene lookup returns CDR1 GTSNPN and CDR2 SVGIG (reference sequence). V lost 0 bases to trimming and J lost 1 base, with 7 bases between them. This CDR3 comprises 14 residues.